These 6 T cell receptor beta chains originate from one sample sequenced in a study of spatial heterogeneity in lung cancer. TCRdb processed the 5' RACE reads anew with MiXCR; each CDR3 protein has one entry. The top ten clones hold about 3% of a sample with tens of thousands of distinct CDR3 sequences, about 7% of them seen once. Time point noted: sample taken at primary tumor resection. Sequencing of whole RNA from tumor, nontumor lung or frozen PBMC involved no sorting. The sample here was PBMCs, taken at surgery. These receptors were taken from a female donor with early-stage non-small cell lung cancer.

This clonotype was recorded at least ten times. This chain joins TRBV20-1 and TRBJ2-2; D unclear. V was shortened by 3 bases and J by 3 bases, with 5 bases between the two germline ends. The CDR3 covers 12 residues. Germline V gives CDR1 DFQATT, CDR2 SNEGSKA (reference sequence). The CDR3 here is CSARMDTGELFF. For the CDR3, the DNA is TGCAGTGCTAGGATGGACACCGGGGAGCTGTTTTTT.

This clonotype was found many times. The J gene is TRBJ1-1, the V gene TRBV20-1; D unresolved. The CDR3 sequence is 13 residues long. The ends were cut back, 1 base at V and 0 bases at J, with 6 bases in the middle. Germline CDR1 reads DFQATT; CDR2 reads SNEGSKA (reference sequence). CDR3 in DNA: TGCAGTGCTAGAGTGCGGGTGAACACTGAAGCTTTCTTT. It encodes CSARVRVNTEAFF.

This clonotype was seen ten or more times. The CDR3 DNA reads as TGCGCCAGCAGCTTGACCAGAAGAGGGGGCGAGGGGACCCAGTACTTC. This gives the protein CASSLTRRGGEGTQYF. V is TRBV5-1 and J is TRBJ2-5, with 7 positions matching TRBD1. Germline CDR1 SGHRS, CDR2 YFSETQ. The CDR3 is made up of 16 amino acids. Germline trimming cut 1 base from V and 7 bases from J; bases unmatched to any gene: 13. The variable domain in full, completed from reference TRBV5-1 and TRBJ2-5, reads KAGVTQTPRYLIKTRGQQVTLSCSPISGHRSVSWYQQTPGQGLQFLFEYFSETQRNKGNFPGRFSGRQFSNSRSEMNVSTLELGDSALYLCASSLTRRGGEGTQYFGPGTRLLVL.

This clonotype has a count of ten or more. This chain joins TRBV2 and TRBJ1-5; D is uncertain. Germline loops: CDR1 SNHLY, CDR2 FYNNEI. Trimming stripped 7 bases from V and 5 bases from J, with 15 bases between. CDR3 length: 14 residues. CDR3 sequence: CASTLSPNDQPQHF. As DNA, the CDR3 is TGTGCCAGCACCCTAAGCCCAAATGATCAGCCCCAGCATTTT.

In its sample, this clonotype was seen many times. The V gene is TRBV3-1, the J gene TRBJ2-5; D is perhaps TRBD1 (6 bases). The CDR3 contains 15 residues. Deletions cut 1 base from V and 1 base from J, with 10 bases between. Per germline, CDR1 LGHDT and CDR2 YNNKEL (reference sequence). In DNA form, the CDR3 reads TGTGCCAGCAGCCAAGTGCAGGGGATCCAAGAGACCCAGTACTTC. Amino acids: CASSQVQGIQETQYF.

This chain connects TRBV11-2 to TRBJ1-4; D gene uncertain. This CDR3 is 17 amino acids long. V lost 5 bases, J lost 0 bases, and 16 bases lay in between. Germline V gene lookup returns CDR1 SGHAT and CDR2 FQNNGV. The CDR3 DNA sequence: TGTGCCAGCAGCAAACTGACAAAGGGCGCAACTAATGAAAAACTGTTTTTT. Translated: CASSKLTKGATNEKLFF.